The rows below give T cell receptor beta chains drawn from one sample of a study of OX40 agonist ivuxolimab in advanced cancers. Clones were sequenced by immunoSEQ multiplex PCR, and TCRdb holds only the in-frame ones, with some missing. This sample carries about 60,000 clones, 80% to 85% of them seen once, and the ten largest clones take more than 25%. Material: CD4+ or CD8+ T cells sorted from blood, obtained in a trial of the OX40 agonist ivuxolimab. Every receptor here comes from an adult with an advanced solid tumor such as melanoma, head and neck, liver or kidney cancer. Both conserved end residues are part of each CDR3. Fields, in order: J gene, clone size, D gene, V gene, CDR3 protein, CDR3 DNA. D genes are given only for firm matches. Only part of the rows carry a size: once, few, many, or a class if the clone is expanded.

TRBJ2-2 once . TRBV11-3 CASSLGVSDTGELFF TGTGCCAGCAGCTTAGGAGTCTCCGACACCGGGGAGCTGTTTTTT
TRBJ2-7 . . TRBV11-2 CASSLSLGGGYEQYF TGTGCCAGCAGCTTATCCCTCGGAGGGGGCTACGAGCAGTACTTC
TRBJ1-5 . . TRBV12-5 CASGLVVGASNQPQHF TGTGCTAGTGGTTTGGTAGTAGGGGCCAGCAATCAGCCCCAGCATTTT
TRBJ2-7 . . TRBV14 CASSQEGGLGTYEQYF TGTGCCAGCAGCCAAGAGGGGGGATTGGGAACCTACGAGCAGTACTTC
TRBJ2-7 . . TRBV18 CASSLQPDGSYEQYF TGTGCCAGCTCACTACAGCCCGACGGATCCTACGAGCAGTACTTC
TRBJ1-6 . . TRBV28 CATDGKGTESPLHF TGTGCCACCGATGGTAAGGGGACGGAATCACCCCTCCACTTT
TRBJ2-7 once . TRBV7-2 CASGPEGYNIDEQYF TGTGCCAGCGGCCCGGAAGGGTATAATATTGACGAGCAGTACTTC
TRBJ2-5 . . TRBV6-5 CASSYAYRVRETQYF TGTGCCAGCAGTTACGCGTACAGGGTACGGGAGACCCAGTACTTC
TRBJ2-7 . . TRBV13 CASSLDGSNYEQYF TGTGCCAGCAGCTTAGACGGGTCTAACTACGAGCAGTACTTC
TRBJ2-3 . TRBD2 TRBV15 CATSRDRASGGTDTQYF TGTGCCACCAGCAGAGATAGGGCTAGCGGGGGGACCGATACGCAGTATTTT